The clone carrying this TCR beta chain has only one observation. This entry comes from a study of shared clonotypes between healthy human individuals. As for the study in general: Donors, aged 18 to 49, were a couple of women and a few men. The plates for each donor numbered three CD4 naive, three CD4 memory, two CD8 naive and one CD8 memory.

In the authors' methods: ImmunoSEQ junction-only sequences lacked quality scores, so their filtering differed. The repertoire was sequenced with immunoSEQ multiplex PCR; TCRdb's copy has only in-frame clones and lacks some. The V and J calls and clone size are taken from that table; D and trimming were inferred from the DNA. Of roughly 2,000,000 clones detected, about 95% appear once; the ten largest clones hold 1.2%. Between the trimmed V and J ends, which lost 3 bases and 4 bases, there was a span of 9 bases. The CDR3 extends over 13 amino acids. CDR1 is MNHEY, CDR2 SMNVEV, per germline (reference sequence). Cells designated naive CD8 were CD45RO-negative and were positively selected for CCR7, with terminally differentiated effector memory CD45RA+ cells excluded.

This clonotype originated in a man between 18 and 35 years old in good health. This chain joins TRBV27 and TRBJ1-2; no firm D call. Sequenced input: naive CD8+ T cells sorted from blood. CDR3 coding DNA: TGTGCCAGCAGTTTGGTTATTGGCTATGGCTACACCTTC. This translates into CASSLVIGYGYTF.